A single sample gave rise to the 28 T cell receptor beta chains below, sequenced in a study of CXCR3-negative and CXCR3-positive naive CD8 T cells. Libraries of TRB cDNA were made by 5' RACE and carried UMIs. TCRdb reprocessed the 5' RACE reads, with one entry per CDR3 protein and no DNA. This table holds some 130,000 distinct CDR3 sequences. No cognate antigen is known for these TCRs. Study results and limitations: CXCR3-negative naive cells had less hydrophobic TRB CDR3s than did CXCR3-positive naive cells.

The material sequenced was naive CXCR3+ CD8+ T cells from blood. Specified subset: CD45RO-CCR7+CD27+CD95- naive CD8+ T cells expressing CXCR3 (TNR3+). The receptors were gathered from a human donor in good health. Some clones in this sample may be carry-over from other donors' samples.

This chain links TRBV6-5 with TRBJ2-2; no DNA is available, so the TRBD1 call from TCRdb remains unchecked. This CDR3 comprises 16 residues. Germline V gene lookup returns CDR1 MNHEY and CDR2 SVGAGI. Here the CDR3 reads CASSYSTDRSTGELFF.

The CDR3 sequence is CASSFLGGTYNEQFF. The gene calls are TRBV5-6 and TRBJ2-1; the TCRdb D gene call, TRBD1, has no DNA to confirm it. The CDR3 spans 15 residues. Germline CDR1 reads SGHDT; CDR2 reads YYEEEE.

The chain recombines TRBV5-1 with TRBJ1-1. This CDR3 contains 12 residues. Per germline, CDR1 SGHRS and CDR2 YFSETQ. This CDR3 is CASSLTGTEAFF.

The chain recombines TRBV7-3 with TRBJ1-2; TCRdb returns TRBD1, unconfirmable since there is no DNA. The CDR3 has 15 residues. The V gene's germline CDR1 is SGHTA and CDR2 FQGTGA. The CDR3 reads CASSPTGVANYGYTF.

CDR3 residues: CASSLSSANTEAFF. V usage is TRBV28 and J usage is TRBJ1-1. The CDR3 sequence is 14 residues long. Per germline, CDR1 MDHEN and CDR2 SYDVKM.

CDR3 residues: CASSFLPDRLAGYTF. The V gene is TRBV27, the J gene TRBJ1-2; lacking DNA, the TRBD1 call made by TCRdb goes unchecked. Germline V gene lookup returns CDR1 MNHEY and CDR2 SMNVEV (reference sequence). The length of the CDR3 is 15 residues.

CDR3 residues: CASSGDWYNEQFF. The chain joins TRBV7-2 to TRBJ2-1. The germline CDR1 and CDR2 sequences are SGHTA and FQGNSA. The CDR3 is 13 amino acids.

The V and J genes are TRBV2 and TRBJ2-1; TCRdb lists TRBD1, though no DNA is available to test this call. CDR3 size: 15 residues. The V gene's germline CDR1 is SNHLY and CDR2 FYNNEI. The CDR3: CAGYDRQGLHNEQFF.

V is TRBV18 and J is TRBJ2-1. CDR1 KGHSH and CDR2 LQKENI come from the germline V gene. CDR3 length: 13 amino acids. CDR3 in amino acids: CASSQQGFDEQFF.

The chain has TRBV12-3 or TRBV12-4 and TRBJ1-2; without DNA, the TCRdb call of TRBD1 cannot be checked. The CDR3 sequence is 13 residues long. This chain's CDR3 is CASSPGQAYGYTF.

This chain links TRBV28 with TRBJ1-6; TCRdb picks TRBD1, but there is no DNA to check that call. CDR1 is MDHEN and CDR2 is SYDVKM in the germline V gene. This CDR3 has 15 residues. The CDR3 loop reads CASSLTQGSGSPLHF. Supplemented by reference TRBV28 and TRBJ1-6, the full variable domain reads DVKVTQSSRYLVKRTGEKVFLECVQDMDHENMFWYRQDPGLGLRLIYFSYDVKMKEKGDIPEGYSVSREKKERFSLILESASTNQTSMYLCASSLTQGSGSPLHFGNGTRLTVT.

This chain connects TRBV5-1 to TRBJ2-3; the TRBD2 assignment by TCRdb is unverifiable without DNA. The germline gives CDR1 SGHRS, CDR2 YFSETQ. The CDR3 loop spans 16 amino acids. CDR3 in amino acids: CASSLAGRANADTQYF.

The chain recombines TRBV4-2 with TRBJ2-7; TCRdb indicates TRBD2, and absent DNA this call remains unverified. Germline V gene sequence: CDR1 LGHNA, CDR2 YNFKEQ. There are 16 residues in the CDR3. The CDR3 sequence: CASSQTASGISYEQYF.

CDR3 amino acids: CASSPPDRIYEQYF. V gene TRBV7-9 combines with J gene TRBJ2-7; TCRdb designates TRBD1, a call that cannot be tested without DNA. The CDR3 is 14 residues long. In germline, CDR1 is SEHNR, CDR2 FQNEAQ (reference sequence). The full variable domain, its missing parts supplied by reference TRBV7-9 and TRBJ2-7, is DTGVSQNPRHKITKRGQNVTFRCDPISEHNRLYWYRQTLGQGPEFLTYFQNEAQLEKSRLLSDRFSAERPKGSFSTLEIQRTEQGDSAMYLCASSPPDRIYEQYFGPGTRLTVT.

This rearrangement joins TRBV29-1 to TRBJ2-7; TCRdb lists TRBD1, though no DNA is available to test this call. This CDR3 region has 13 residues. Germline loops: CDR1 SQVTM, CDR2 ANQGSEA. The CDR3 region is CSAVGQGRSEQYF.

The chain's CDR3 is CASSETGGDSSPLHF. The V and J genes are TRBV9 and TRBJ1-6; TCRdb's D gene call, TRBD1, goes unchecked for lack of DNA. Germline CDR1 and CDR2: SGDLS and YYNGEE. This CDR3 region has 15 residues.

This chain links TRBV7-3 with TRBJ2-3; the TRBD1 assignment by TCRdb is unverifiable without DNA. The germline V gene has CDR1 SGHTA and CDR2 FQGTGA. The CDR3 is 14 residues long. The CDR3 reads CASSLTRGADTQYF.

J is TRBJ2-3 and V is TRBV6-5; TCRdb picks TRBD1, but there is no DNA to check that call. Germline V CDR1 and CDR2: MNHEY, SVGAGI. This CDR3 has 13 amino acids. The CDR3 protein is CASRRGASDTQYF.

The gene calls are TRBV7-2 and TRBJ2-2; without DNA, the TCRdb call of TRBD2 cannot be checked. This CDR3 has 18 residues. Germline V gives CDR1 SGHTA, CDR2 FQGNSA. The CDR3 is CDSSSPAGGPRRTGELFF.

The chain recombines TRBV5-1 with TRBJ2-1. Germline V gene lookup returns CDR1 SGHRS and CDR2 YFSETQ. The CDR3 is 12 residues long. The CDR3 sequence: CASSFVSSEQFF.

CDR3: CASSLAGSSYEQYF. The chain uses TRBV12-3 or TRBV12-4 and TRBJ2-7. The CDR3 contains 14 residues.

The V call is TRBV5-1, the J call TRBJ2-3; the TCRdb D gene call, TRBD1, has no DNA to confirm it. The CDR3 covers 15 residues. Germline V lookup: CDR1 SGHRS, CDR2 YFSETQ. The CDR3 is CASSVEQGSTDTQYF. Looking up the rest from reference TRBV5-1 and TRBJ2-3 gives the full variable domain: KAGVTQTPRYLIKTRGQQVTLSCSPISGHRSVSWYQQTPGQGLQFLFEYFSETQRNKGNFPGRFSGRQFSNSRSEMNVSTLELGDSALYLCASSVEQGSTDTQYFGPGTRLTVL.

The chain carries TRBV5-6 and TRBJ2-1; TCRdb gives TRBD2 as the D gene, but with no DNA this cannot be confirmed. Germline V lookup: CDR1 SGHDT, CDR2 YYEEEE. This CDR3 has 12 amino acids. The CDR3: CASSFSGPEQFF.

The chain combines TRBV6-5 with TRBJ1-2; TCRdb returns TRBD1, unconfirmable since there is no DNA. Per the germline V gene, CDR1 is MNHEY and CDR2 is SVGAGI. This CDR3 is 14 amino acids long. The CDR3 here is CASRLDRGGYGYTF.

This chain joins TRBV5-1 and TRBJ2-3; TCRdb names TRBD2, which stays unverified in the absence of DNA. Germline V gives CDR1 SGHRS, CDR2 YFSETQ. The length of the CDR3 is 17 residues. CDR3 amino acids: CASSLGLAGVLADTQYF.

V usage is TRBV4-1 and J usage is TRBJ1-1; the TCRdb call, TRBD1, lacks DNA for checking. There are 15 residues in the CDR3. Germline loops: CDR1 MGHRA, CDR2 YSYEKL. This CDR3 reads CASSHPGDLNTEAFF.

The chain carries TRBV5-4 and TRBJ2-1. The CDR3 runs 12 residues. Germline V gene lookup returns CDR1 SGHNT and CDR2 YYREEE (reference sequence). The CDR3 loop reads CASSEGYNEQFF.

V is TRBV11-2 and J is TRBJ2-1. Germline CDR1 reads SGHAT; CDR2 reads FQNNGV. The CDR3 has 14 amino acids. CDR3 sequence reads: CASSLVESYNEQFF.